This entry lists 21 T cell receptor beta chains sequenced from one sample in a study of cytomegalovirus exposure and HLA in healthy donors. Primers included in the PCR were 60 Vbeta and 13 Jbeta primers. The data were produced by immunoSEQ multiplex PCR, yet TCRdb's version contains in-frame clones alone and is incomplete. The sample has approximately 110,000 clones; 70% to 85% are singletons. The material sequenced was PBMCs. All receptors derive from a woman between 40 and 55 years old in good health and CMV-seronegative.

V is TRBV7-9 and J is TRBJ1-2; D gene ambiguous. V lost 1 base, J lost 5 bases, and 17 bases lay in between. The length of the CDR3 is 16 residues. Germline loops: CDR1 SEHNR, CDR2 FQNEAQ (reference sequence). The CDR3 DNA reads TGTGCCAGCAGCTTAGAGGGAGACCGAGACACTTATGGCTACACCTTC. Protein product: CASSLEGDRDTYGYTF.

V usage is TRBV7-2 and J usage is TRBJ1-2; TRBD1 aligns across 11 bases. Germline assignment: CDR1 SGHTA and CDR2 FQGNSA. V shed 5 bases and J 5 bases; nucleotides not matched to a gene: 7. This CDR3 contains 15 residues. CDR3 residues: CASSPGQGAHYGYTF. The CDR3 nucleotides are TGTGCCAGCAGCCCCGGACAGGGGGCCCATTATGGCTACACCTTC.

V usage is TRBV9 and J usage is TRBJ1-1, with TRBD1 matching 7 bases. Looked up from germline, CDR1 is SGDLS and CDR2 is YYNGEE. Trimming removed 4 bases from V and 7 bases from J; junction bases left unmatched: 13. CDR3 length: 15 amino acids. In DNA, the CDR3 is TGTGCCAGCAGCCCGATGGGACAGTACAGCGATGAAGCTTTCTTT. It yields the protein CASSPMGQYSDEAFF.

The chain recombines TRBV28 with TRBJ2-3, with 10 bases matching TRBD2. The CDR3 has 15 amino acids. CDR1 is MDHEN, CDR2 SYDVKM, per germline. Losses at the gene ends were 3 bases for V and 1 base for J; bases not matched to a gene: 1. The CDR3 protein is CASSLGTSGTDTQYF. CDR3 nucleotide sequence: TGTGCCAGCAGTTTGGGGACTAGCGGCACAGATACGCAGTATTTT.

Points on this clone: Additional DNA sequences in this sample encode the identical CDR3. The CDR3 protein is CASSPGDYTLYEQYF. CDR3 coding DNA: TGTGCCAGCAGCCCAGGGGACTATACACTTTACGAGCAGTACTTC. This chain uses TRBV28 with TRBJ2-7, with D maybe TRBD2 (7 bases). CDR1 MDHEN and CDR2 SYDVKM come from the germline V gene. This CDR3 has 15 amino acids. The ends were cut back, 6 bases at V and 4 bases at J, with 19 bases in the middle.

The chain couples TRBV7-7 to TRBJ1-1; TRBD1 might be the D (5 bases). Germline CDR1 is SSHAT and CDR2 is FNYEAQ (reference sequence). The CDR3 length is 15 residues. V was cut by 2 bases and J by 2 bases, with 12 bases left in between. CDR3: CASSLHPRENTEAFF. The CDR3 nucleotides read TGTGCCAGCAGCTTACACCCCAGGGAAAACACTGAAGCTTTCTTT.

This clone was counted a single time. The chain joins TRBV6-6 to TRBJ2-2; TRBD2 agrees at 10 bases. The germline CDR1 and CDR2 sequences are MNHNY and SVGAGI (reference sequence). The V gene end was trimmed by 6 bases and the J gene end by 6 bases; junction bases not matched to a gene: 10. This CDR3 has 16 amino acids. CDR3 in DNA: TGTGCCAGCAGCGTCAGACTAAGCGGGGGGGCCGGGGAGCTGTTTTTT. It yields the protein CASSVRLSGGAGELFF.

This clone was seen only a few times. The CDR3 sequence: CASSVGLAGGQETQYF. Here the CDR3 DNA reads TGTGCCAGCAGTGTGGGACTAGCGGGGGGGCAAGAGACCCAGTACTTC. The chain joins TRBV6-1 to TRBJ2-5, with 16 bases aligning to TRBD2. Trimming removed 4 bases from V and 2 bases from J; junction bases left unmatched: 1. Per germline, CDR1 MNHNS and CDR2 SASEGT. There are 16 residues in the CDR3.

J is TRBJ2-7 and V is TRBV6-6, with 11 bases identical to TRBD1. The V and J ends lost 5 bases and 2 bases, in that order; junction bases with no gene match: 5. Germline assignment: CDR1 MNHNY and CDR2 SVGAGI (reference sequence). The CDR3 sequence is 15 residues long. The CDR3 bases are TGTGCCAGCAGTCACGGGACAGGGGGGACCTACGAGCAGTACTTC. This gives the protein CASSHGTGGTYEQYF.

The V gene is TRBV5-1, the J gene TRBJ2-2, with 8 nucleotides matching TRBD2. Germline CDR1 SGHRS, CDR2 YFSETQ. The CDR3 runs 17 residues. V was clipped by 0 bases and J by 7 bases; unmatched bases: 11. CDR3 nucleotide sequence: TGCGCCAGCAGCTTGGGGGCGGGAGGAAGACGGATCGGGGAGCTGTTTTTT. It specifies CASSLGAGGRRIGELFF.

The chain has TRBV30 and TRBJ2-7, with a weak D call TRBD1 (6 bases). Germline assignment: CDR1 GTSNPN and CDR2 SVGIG (reference sequence). V was cut by 3 bases and J by 2 bases, with 17 bases left in between. The CDR3 has 15 residues. CDR3 in amino acids: CAWRAFTGLAYEQYF. Written as DNA, the CDR3 is TGTGCCTGGAGGGCATTCACAGGGCTGGCCTACGAGCAGTACTTC. Based on the CDR3 plus reference TRBV30 and TRBJ2-7, the full variable domain is SQTIHQWPATLVQPVGSPLSLECTVEGTSNPNLYWYRQAAGRGLQLLFYSVGIGQISSEVPQNLSASRPQDRQFILSSKKLLLSDSGFYLCAWRAFTGLAYEQYFGPGTRLTVT.

This chain joins TRBV7-2 and TRBJ2-2; 7 bases match TRBD2. The V gene's germline CDR1 is SGHTA and CDR2 FQGNSA. CDR3 length equals 14 residues. V shed 7 bases and J 4 bases; nucleotides not matched to a gene: 6. CDR3 sequence (DNA): TGTGCCAGCACCCGCCGGGAGGTCACCGGGGAGCTGTTTTTT. As protein: CASTRREVTGELFF.

This chain links TRBV28 with TRBJ2-2, with TRBD2 as a possible D gene (7 bases). Germline CDR1 and CDR2: MDHEN and SYDVKM. Trimming cost V 5 bases and J 5 bases, with 15 bases left between them. The CDR3 spans 15 residues. The CDR3 sequence is CASSRRGAGTGELFF. CDR3 nucleotide sequence: TGTGCCAGCAGTAGACGGGGGGCGGGGACCGGGGAGCTGTTTTTT.

The chain has TRBV11-2 and TRBJ2-3; possible D gene TRBD2, 5 bases. The CDR3 contains 14 residues. Germline CDR1 and CDR2: SGHAT and FQNNGV. The V end lost 1 base, the J end lost 6 bases, and 11 bases lay between the germline ends. Written as DNA, the CDR3 is TGTGCCAGCAGCTTAGGAGGGCGAAGGGATACGCAGTATTTT. Translated: CASSLGGRRDTQYF.

The sample holds a few counts of this clone. The rearrangement links TRBV27 to TRBJ1-2; 7 bases align to TRBD1. With V trimmed by 6 bases and J by 5 bases, 9 bases remained unmatched. The length of the CDR3 is 14 residues. Germline V gene sequence: CDR1 MNHEY, CDR2 SMNVEV (reference sequence). CDR3: CASRTQGNHYGYTF. The CDR3 DNA follows: TGTGCCAGCAGAACACAGGGGAACCATTATGGCTACACCTTC.

V and J are TRBV30 and TRBJ1-1; 9 bases line up with TRBD1. V shed 1 base and J 2 bases; nucleotides not matched to a gene: 5. The CDR3 is 15 residues long. Germline CDR1 and CDR2: GTSNPN and SVGIG (reference sequence). CDR3 sequence: CAWSAPGQGNTEAFF. The CDR3 DNA reads as TGTGCCTGGAGTGCTCCGGGACAGGGTAACACTGAAGCTTTCTTT.

This clone was seen more than once but under ten times. This rearrangement joins TRBV4-3 to TRBJ2-3; D uncertain. The length of the CDR3 is 15 residues. From germline, CDR1 is LGHNA and CDR2 YSLEER. The V gene lost 0 bases and the J gene lost 2 bases, with 9 bases spanning the gap. DNA for the CDR3: TGCGCCAGCAGCCAAGATAACAGCTTCACAGATACGCAGTATTTT. Translated, it gives CASSQDNSFTDTQYF.

This clone was observed a few times. The chain joins TRBV6-5 to TRBJ2-1; 9 bases fit TRBD2. Germline loops: CDR1 MNHEY, CDR2 SVGAGI. This CDR3 comprises 16 residues. V was clipped by 4 bases and J by 2 bases; unmatched bases: 6. The CDR3 DNA reads as TGTGCCAGCAGTTTAGTAGCGGGAGACCCCTACAATGAGCAGTTCTTC. It encodes CASSLVAGDPYNEQFF.

As regards this clone: Other DNA sequences in this sample translate to the same CDR3. The J gene is TRBJ1-2, the V gene TRBV15; D possibly corresponds to TRBD1 (6 bases). The CDR3 covers 13 residues. Per germline, CDR1 LNHNV and CDR2 YYDKDF (reference sequence). Trimming pared 3 bases from V and 4 bases from J, leaving 9 bases between. In DNA, the CDR3 is TGTGCCACCAGCAGGGAACAGGGCTATGGCTACACCTTC. This codes for CATSREQGYGYTF.

This clone was counted only a few times. V gene TRBV4-2 combines with J gene TRBJ2-5; D is undetermined. The CDR3 contains 15 residues. The germline V gene encodes CDR1 LGHNA and CDR2 YNFKEQ. The V gene lost 1 base and the J gene lost 3 bases, with 12 bases spanning the gap. CDR3 sequence: CASSQVRRQKETQYF. Written as DNA, the CDR3 is TGTGCCAGCAGCCAAGTGCGGCGTCAGAAAGAGACCCAGTACTTC.

This sequence joins TRBV6-5 and TRBJ2-7; TRBD1 agrees at 10 bases. The length of the CDR3 is 15 residues. J lost 2 bases, V lost 1 base, and 2 bases had no gene match. The V gene's germline CDR1 is MNHEY and CDR2 SVGAGI. Written as DNA, the CDR3 is TGTGCCAGCAGTTACTGGGGACAGGGGACCTACGAGCAGTACTTC. This translates into CASSYWGQGTYEQYF.